Reported below is one TCR beta chain. Its antigen is undetermined. This specimen comes from a study of CD8 T cells in Susac syndrome. RNA in amounts of 0.5 to 1 ug was reverse transcribed with random hexamers. A multiplex approach, immunoSEQ multiplex PCR, amplified TCR beta CDR3 across 54 Vbeta and 13 Jbeta. TCRdb analysed the immunoSEQ multiplex PCR reads with MiXCR anew, one entry per CDR3 protein. Of about 180,000 distinct CDR3 sequences listed, about 93% are singletons. Peripheral blood CD8+ and CD4+ T cells were profiled by TCR beta sequencing. TEMRA cells underwent FACS enrichment and CD8+ and CD4+ T cells underwent negative isolation. The J segment lost 4 bases and the V segment lost 6 bases, leaving 7 bases of the junction unmatched. Germline V lookup: CDR1 DFQATT, CDR2 SNEGSKA (reference sequence). This CDR3 spans 14 amino acids. Study results and limitations: CD4+ T cell repertoires in Susac syndrome exhibited no evidence of clonal expansion.

The rearrangement uses TRBV20-1 and TRBJ2-1; TRBD1 matches 9 bases. This clonotype was obtained from a human donor with Susac syndrome. Sequenced: CD4+ T cells from PBMCs. CDR3 nucleotides: TGCAGTGCCCTGGGACAGGGAAGATACAATGAGCAGTTCTTC. It translates to CSALGQGRYNEQFF.